The entry below gives a single T cell receptor (beta chain) sequence along with its context. No antigen is known for it. This record comes from a study of T cell responses to AZD1222 COVID-19 vaccine. Overall study results and limits: The study found vaccine-associated CD4 TCRs spanning spike, dominant at 160-218 and 743-854. Unmutated variant regions reportedly attract nearly half of all spike-specific TCRs.

TCRdb keeps only in-frame clones here, not all; method: immunoSEQ multiplex PCR. The sample yields roughly 160,000 clones, more than 90% seen once. Germline CDR1 reads LNHDA; CDR2 reads SQIVND (reference sequence). The V end was cut by 3 bases, the J end by 10 bases, with 7 bases between. CDR3 length: 11 residues. The source was peripheral blood, collected on day 0 of AZD1222 vaccination. The chain couples TRBV19 to TRBJ2-1, with D possibly being TRBD2 (5 bases). This receptor was obtained from an adult in good health. The CDR3 loop reads CASSISGEQFF. The CDR3, as DNA: TGTGCCAGTAGTATTTCGGGAGAGCAGTTCTTC.